The clone carrying this T cell receptor (beta chain) was observed once. Its matching antigen is unknown. This specimen belongs to a study of type 1 and type 2 diabetes patients. The overall study: From PBMCs, CD4+ and CD8+ T cells were isolated by magnetic microbeads. The study, taken as a whole, reports: Age and gender were not matched between study groups, possibly biasing interpretation.

V dropped 6 bases and J dropped 2 bases, with 14 bases sitting between them. Germline assignment: CDR1 SGHTA and CDR2 FQGNSA. This CDR3 region has 14 residues. PCR was run on genomic DNA. Amplification of the beta chain CDR3 used 30 forward and 13 reverse multiplex primers. TCRdb ran MiXCR on the multiplex PCR reads and lists one entry per CDR3 protein. The sample yields around 300,000 distinct CDR3 sequences, 40% to 50% seen once. Diabetic patients met standard criteria for type 1 or type 2 diabetes. Donors had no other autoimmune disease or infection in four weeks. The source material was peripheral blood mononuclear cells (PBMCs). The chain carries TRBV7-2 and TRBJ2-7; no clear D gene. This TCR came from a man in his late teens or twenties with type 2 diabetes. The CDR3 DNA follows: TGTGCCAGCAGTTTAAAACAGAAGGCCTACGAGCAGTACTTC. Protein: CASSLKQKAYEQYF.